The rows below give T cell receptor beta chains drawn from one sample of a study of cytomegalovirus exposure and HLA in healthy donors. The table came from immunoSEQ multiplex PCR; TCRdb's copy has only in-frame clones and leaves some out. The data contain 110,000 to 150,000 clones, 80% to 95% of them singletons. The sample comprised PBMCs. The receptor source for this set is a man in his late teens or twenties in good health and CMV-seronegative. Both conserved end residues are part of each CDR3. The D gene is left open where the match is weak. Part of the rows lack a size; the others show once, few, many or a class for expanded clones.

clone_size: -; cdr3_length: 14; d_call: -; v_call: TRBV9; j_call: TRBJ1-2; cdr3_nt: TGTGCCAGCAGCGTAGGATTAACGGAGAATGGCTACACCTTC; cdr3_aa: CASSVGLTENGYTF
clone_size: -; cdr3_length: 17; d_call: -; v_call: TRBV11-2; j_call: TRBJ1-1; cdr3_nt: TGTGCCAGCAGCTTAGACCTGGGGTGGGGGGTGAACACTGAAGCTTTCTTT; cdr3_aa: CASSLDLGWGVNTEAFF
clone_size: -; cdr3_length: 14; d_call: TRBD1; v_call: TRBV6-6; j_call: TRBJ1-6; cdr3_nt: TGTGCCAGCAGGTCGGGACAGGGTAATTCACCCCTCCACTTT; cdr3_aa: CASRSGQGNSPLHF
clone_size: -; cdr3_length: 15; d_call: -; v_call: TRBV11-3; j_call: TRBJ2-5; cdr3_nt: TGTGCCAGCAGCTTAGTTCTCACAGACCAAGAGACCCAGTACTTC; cdr3_aa: CASSLVLTDQETQYF
clone_size: -; cdr3_length: 13; d_call: -; v_call: TRBV19; j_call: TRBJ2-7; cdr3_nt: TGTGCCACCGCTAGGGACACCTCCTACGAGCAGTACTTC; cdr3_aa: CATARDTSYEQYF
clone_size: -; cdr3_length: 15; d_call: TRBD1; v_call: TRBV6-5; j_call: TRBJ1-1; cdr3_nt: TGTGCCAGCAGTACCCGACAGGGCATGAACACTGAAGCTTTCTTT; cdr3_aa: CASSTRQGMNTEAFF
clone_size: once; cdr3_length: 15; d_call: TRBD1; v_call: TRBV4-3; j_call: TRBJ1-1; cdr3_nt: TGCGCCAGCAGCCAAAGGGCAGGGGGCAGCGCTGAAGCTTTCTTT; cdr3_aa: CASSQRAGGSAEAFF
clone_size: -; cdr3_length: 13; d_call: -; v_call: TRBV30; j_call: TRBJ2-2; cdr3_nt: TGTGCCTGGAACCTCCTAAACACCGGGGAGCTGTTTTTT; cdr3_aa: CAWNLLNTGELFF
clone_size: -; cdr3_length: 14; d_call: TRBD2; v_call: TRBV7-2; j_call: TRBJ2-1; cdr3_nt: TGTGCCAGCAGCTCGAGGCGGGGGGATGGCCCCCTTTTCTTC; cdr3_aa: CASSSRRGDGPLFF
clone_size: few; cdr3_length: 15; d_call: TRBD1; v_call: TRBV18; j_call: TRBJ1-6; cdr3_nt: TGTGCCAGCTCCCAAGGACAGGTCTATAATTCACCCCTCCACTTT; cdr3_aa: CASSQGQVYNSPLHF
clone_size: -; cdr3_length: 15; d_call: -; v_call: TRBV7-9; j_call: TRBJ1-6; cdr3_nt: TGTGCCAGCAGCTTACCCAGGGGCTATAATTCACCCCTCCACTTT; cdr3_aa: CASSLPRGYNSPLHF
clone_size: -; cdr3_length: 17; d_call: -; v_call: TRBV19; j_call: TRBJ1-1; cdr3_nt: TGTGCCAGTAGTCGGTGGCCCTACGGGGGAAGCGCCACTGAAGCTTTCTTT; cdr3_aa: CASSRWPYGGSATEAFF
clone_size: -; cdr3_length: 13; d_call: -; v_call: TRBV5-1; j_call: TRBJ1-1; cdr3_nt: TGCGCCAGCAGCTTTCAGGGCAGAACTGAAGCTTTCTTT; cdr3_aa: CASSFQGRTEAFF
clone_size: -; cdr3_length: 14; d_call: -; v_call: TRBV30; j_call: TRBJ2-7; cdr3_nt: TGTGCCTGGAGTCCACAGGGTCCAGCCTACGAGCAGTACTTC; cdr3_aa: CAWSPQGPAYEQYF
clone_size: -; cdr3_length: 14; d_call: -; v_call: TRBV27; j_call: TRBJ1-1; cdr3_nt: TGTGCCAGCACCAAGGGGGTTGGGGACACTGAAGCTTTCTTT; cdr3_aa: CASTKGVGDTEAFF
clone_size: -; cdr3_length: 12; d_call: -; v_call: TRBV27; j_call: TRBJ2-1; cdr3_nt: TGTGCCAGCATTGGGCTAAGCAATGAGCAGTTCTTC; cdr3_aa: CASIGLSNEQFF
clone_size: -; cdr3_length: 15; d_call: TRBD2; v_call: TRBV6-5; j_call: TRBJ2-5; cdr3_nt: TGTGCCAGCAGCACCCTAGCGGGGGGGCTCGAGACCCAGTACTTC; cdr3_aa: CASSTLAGGLETQYF
clone_size: -; cdr3_length: 14; d_call: -; v_call: TRBV11-2; j_call: TRBJ2-5; cdr3_nt: TGTGCCAGCAGCCCCAACTTGCGCCAAGAGACCCAGTACTTC; cdr3_aa: CASSPNLRQETQYF
clone_size: -; cdr3_length: 15; d_call: TRBD2; v_call: TRBV6-1; j_call: TRBJ2-2; cdr3_nt: TGTGCCAGCAGTGACCTACTAGCGGGCGGCGGGGAGCTGTTTTTT; cdr3_aa: CASSDLLAGGGELFF
clone_size: -; cdr3_length: 15; d_call: TRBD1; v_call: TRBV6-5; j_call: TRBJ1-6; cdr3_nt: TGTGCCAGCAGTTACGGACAGGGGCGTAATTCACCCCTCCACTTT; cdr3_aa: CASSYGQGRNSPLHF
clone_size: -; cdr3_length: 16; d_call: TRBD1; v_call: TRBV19; j_call: TRBJ1-5; cdr3_nt: TGTGCCAGTACCTTCAGGGGGCCACCCTATAATCAGCCCCAGCATTTT; cdr3_aa: CASTFRGPPYNQPQHF
clone_size: -; cdr3_length: 15; d_call: -; v_call: TRBV21-1; j_call: TRBJ1-2; cdr3_nt: TGTGCCAGCAGCAAAGCGCCGAGGAGATCCTATGGCTACACCTTC; cdr3_aa: CASSKAPRRSYGYTF
clone_size: -; cdr3_length: 19; d_call: -; v_call: TRBV14; j_call: TRBJ2-6; cdr3_nt: TGTGCCAGCAGCCAAAAATCCCTCAAACCAGGGGTTGGGGCCAACGTCCTGACTTTC; cdr3_aa: CASSQKSLKPGVGANVLTF
clone_size: -; cdr3_length: 18; d_call: TRBD1; v_call: TRBV4-1; j_call: TRBJ1-2; cdr3_nt: TGCGCCAGCAGCCAAGATGGTATGTGGGGACAGAGCATGTATGGCTACACCTTC; cdr3_aa: CASSQDGMWGQSMYGYTF
clone_size: -; cdr3_length: 14; d_call: TRBD2; v_call: TRBV5-1; j_call: TRBJ2-3; cdr3_nt: TGCGCCAGCAGCTTCGGGGGGATCACAGATACGCAGTATTTT; cdr3_aa: CASSFGGITDTQYF
clone_size: -; cdr3_length: 15; d_call: TRBD1; v_call: TRBV9; j_call: TRBJ1-6; cdr3_nt: TGTGCCAGCAGCGTAAAGGACAGGGGTGGCTCACCCCTCCACTTT; cdr3_aa: CASSVKDRGGSPLHF
clone_size: -; cdr3_length: 16; d_call: TRBD2; v_call: TRBV11-2; j_call: TRBJ2-1; cdr3_nt: TGTGCCAGCAGCTCCTATAGCGGGAGGGACTACAATGAGCAGTTCTTC; cdr3_aa: CASSSYSGRDYNEQFF
clone_size: -; cdr3_length: 13; d_call: TRBD1; v_call: TRBV9; j_call: TRBJ2-2; cdr3_nt: TGTGCCAGCAGCGGACAGGGGGCCGGGGAGCTGTTTTTT; cdr3_aa: CASSGQGAGELFF
clone_size: -; cdr3_length: 15; d_call: TRBD2; v_call: TRBV10-1; j_call: TRBJ2-1; cdr3_nt: TGCGCCAGCAGTGAGTCAGCGGGAGCCTACAATGAGCAGTTCTTC; cdr3_aa: CASSESAGAYNEQFF
clone_size: -; cdr3_length: 17; d_call: -; v_call: TRBV1; j_call: TRBJ2-1; cdr3_nt: TGCACCAGCAGCCAAGATGCCCCCGCGAGCTCCTACAATGAGCAGTTCTTC; cdr3_aa: CTSSQDAPASSYNEQFF
clone_size: -; cdr3_length: 14; d_call: -; v_call: TRBV13; j_call: TRBJ2-2; cdr3_nt: TGTGCCAGCAGCTTAGGCGGGAACACCGGGGAGCTGTTTTTT; cdr3_aa: CASSLGGNTGELFF
clone_size: -; cdr3_length: 17; d_call: -; v_call: TRBV5-5; j_call: TRBJ1-2; cdr3_nt: TGTGCCAGCAGCCCTCAAGGCCCCCAGGGTATGATCTATGGCTACACCTTC; cdr3_aa: CASSPQGPQGMIYGYTF
clone_size: -; cdr3_length: 14; d_call: TRBD2; v_call: TRBV9; j_call: TRBJ2-5; cdr3_nt: TGTGCCAGCAGCCCGGCGGGGGGGCAAGAGACCCAGTACTTC; cdr3_aa: CASSPAGGQETQYF
clone_size: -; cdr3_length: 14; d_call: TRBD2; v_call: TRBV30; j_call: TRBJ2-3; cdr3_nt: TGTGCCTGGCGTAGCGGGGGGTACACAGATACGCAGTATTTT; cdr3_aa: CAWRSGGYTDTQYF
clone_size: -; cdr3_length: 13; d_call: TRBD2; v_call: TRBV30; j_call: TRBJ2-4; cdr3_nt: TGTGCCTGGACCGTAGCGGGGGGGAACATTCAGTACTTC; cdr3_aa: CAWTVAGGNIQYF
clone_size: -; cdr3_length: 16; d_call: TRBD2; v_call: TRBV9; j_call: TRBJ2-5; cdr3_nt: TGTGCCAGCAGCGTAGAAATTAGCGGGGGGTTACAGACCCAGTACTTC; cdr3_aa: CASSVEISGGLQTQYF
clone_size: -; cdr3_length: 18; d_call: -; v_call: TRBV21-1; j_call: TRBJ1-2; cdr3_nt: TGTGCCAGCAGCACCTCCCTGAGCCCCGGGACAGAGCTCTATGGCTACACCTTC; cdr3_aa: CASSTSLSPGTELYGYTF
clone_size: -; cdr3_length: 16; d_call: TRBD2; v_call: TRBV10-1; j_call: TRBJ2-7; cdr3_nt: TGCGCCAGCAGTGAGGGAGCGGGGGGCATTGCCTACGAGCAGTACTTC; cdr3_aa: CASSEGAGGIAYEQYF
clone_size: -; cdr3_length: 14; d_call: -; v_call: TRBV4-1; j_call: TRBJ2-1; cdr3_nt: TGCGCCAGCAGCGAAAACCGGGACAACAATGAGCAGTTCTTC; cdr3_aa: CASSENRDNNEQFF
clone_size: once; cdr3_length: 14; d_call: -; v_call: TRBV6-5; j_call: TRBJ1-2; cdr3_nt: TGTGCCAGCAGCCCACTGACAGGAAACTATGGCTACACCTTC; cdr3_aa: CASSPLTGNYGYTF
clone_size: -; cdr3_length: 12; d_call: TRBD1; v_call: TRBV7-3; j_call: TRBJ1-1; cdr3_nt: TGTGCCAGCAGCCCAGGGGGGACTGAAGCTTTCTTT; cdr3_aa: CASSPGGTEAFF